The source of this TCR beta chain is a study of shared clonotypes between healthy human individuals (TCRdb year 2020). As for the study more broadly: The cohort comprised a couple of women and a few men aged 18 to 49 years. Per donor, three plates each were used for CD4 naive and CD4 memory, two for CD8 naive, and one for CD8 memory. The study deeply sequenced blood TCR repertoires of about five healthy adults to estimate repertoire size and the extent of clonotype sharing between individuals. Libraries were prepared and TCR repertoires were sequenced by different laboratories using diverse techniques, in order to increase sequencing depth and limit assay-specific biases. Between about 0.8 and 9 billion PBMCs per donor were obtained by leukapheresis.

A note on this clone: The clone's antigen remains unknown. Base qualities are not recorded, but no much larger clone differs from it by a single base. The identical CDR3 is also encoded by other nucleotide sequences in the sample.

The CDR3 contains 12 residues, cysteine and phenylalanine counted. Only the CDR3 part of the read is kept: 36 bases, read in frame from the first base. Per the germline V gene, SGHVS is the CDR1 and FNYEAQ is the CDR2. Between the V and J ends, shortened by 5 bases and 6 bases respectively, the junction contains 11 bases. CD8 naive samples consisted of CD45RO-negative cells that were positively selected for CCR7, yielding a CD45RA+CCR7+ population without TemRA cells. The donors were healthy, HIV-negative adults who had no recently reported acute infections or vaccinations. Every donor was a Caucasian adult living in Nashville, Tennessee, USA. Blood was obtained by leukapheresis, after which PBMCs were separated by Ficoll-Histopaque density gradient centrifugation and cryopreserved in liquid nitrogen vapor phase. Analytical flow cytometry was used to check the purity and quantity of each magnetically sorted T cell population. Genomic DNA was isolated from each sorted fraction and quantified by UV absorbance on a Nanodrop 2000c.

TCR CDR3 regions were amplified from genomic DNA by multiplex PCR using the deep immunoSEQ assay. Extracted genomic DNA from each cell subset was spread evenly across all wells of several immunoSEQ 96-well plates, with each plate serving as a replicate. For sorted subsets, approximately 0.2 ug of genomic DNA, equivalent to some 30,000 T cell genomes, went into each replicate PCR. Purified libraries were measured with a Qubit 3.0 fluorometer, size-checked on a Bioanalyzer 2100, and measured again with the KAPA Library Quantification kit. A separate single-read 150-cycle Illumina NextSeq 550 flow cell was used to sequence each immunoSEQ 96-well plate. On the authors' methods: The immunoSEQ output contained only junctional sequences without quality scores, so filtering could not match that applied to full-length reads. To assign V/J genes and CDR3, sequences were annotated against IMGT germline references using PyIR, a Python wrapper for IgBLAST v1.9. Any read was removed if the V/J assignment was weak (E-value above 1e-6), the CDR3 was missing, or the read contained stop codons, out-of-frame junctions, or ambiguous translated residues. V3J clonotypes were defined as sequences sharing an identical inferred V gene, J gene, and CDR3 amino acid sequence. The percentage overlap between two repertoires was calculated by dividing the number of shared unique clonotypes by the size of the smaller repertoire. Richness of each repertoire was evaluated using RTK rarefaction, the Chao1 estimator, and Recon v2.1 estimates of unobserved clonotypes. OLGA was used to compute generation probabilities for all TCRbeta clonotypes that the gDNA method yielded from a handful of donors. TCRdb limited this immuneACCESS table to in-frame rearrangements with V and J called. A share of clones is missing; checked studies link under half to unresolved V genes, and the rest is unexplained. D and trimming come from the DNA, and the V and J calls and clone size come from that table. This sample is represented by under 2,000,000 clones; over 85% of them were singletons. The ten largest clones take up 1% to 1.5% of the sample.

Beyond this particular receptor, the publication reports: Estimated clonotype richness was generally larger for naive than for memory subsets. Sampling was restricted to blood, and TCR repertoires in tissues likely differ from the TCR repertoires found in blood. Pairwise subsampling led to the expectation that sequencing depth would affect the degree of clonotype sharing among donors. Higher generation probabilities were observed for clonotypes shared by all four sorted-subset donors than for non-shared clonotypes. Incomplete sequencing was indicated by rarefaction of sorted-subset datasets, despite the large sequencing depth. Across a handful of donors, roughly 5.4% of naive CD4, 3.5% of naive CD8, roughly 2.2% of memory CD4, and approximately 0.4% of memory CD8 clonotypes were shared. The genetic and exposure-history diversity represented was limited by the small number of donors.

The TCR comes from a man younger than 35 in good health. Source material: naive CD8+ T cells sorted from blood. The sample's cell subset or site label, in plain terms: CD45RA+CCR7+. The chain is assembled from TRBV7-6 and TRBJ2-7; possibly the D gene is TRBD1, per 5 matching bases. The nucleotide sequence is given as TGTGCCAGCAGCCCGCAGGGAAGCGAGCAGTACTTC. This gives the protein CASSPQGSEQYF.